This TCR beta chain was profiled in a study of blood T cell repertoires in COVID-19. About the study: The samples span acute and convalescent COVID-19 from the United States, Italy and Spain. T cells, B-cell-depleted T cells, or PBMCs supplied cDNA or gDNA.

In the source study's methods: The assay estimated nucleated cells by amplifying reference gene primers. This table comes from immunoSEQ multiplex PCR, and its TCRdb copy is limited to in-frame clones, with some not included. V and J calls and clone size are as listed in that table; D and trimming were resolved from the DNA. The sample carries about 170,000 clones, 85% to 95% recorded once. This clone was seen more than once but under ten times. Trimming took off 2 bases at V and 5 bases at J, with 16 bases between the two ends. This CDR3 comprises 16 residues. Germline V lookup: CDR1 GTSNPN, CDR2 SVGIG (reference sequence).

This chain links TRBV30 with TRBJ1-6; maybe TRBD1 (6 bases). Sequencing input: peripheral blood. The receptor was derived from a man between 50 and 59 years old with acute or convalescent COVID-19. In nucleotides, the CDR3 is TGTGCCTGGAGTAGGCGCAGGGGAATGGATAATTCACCCCTCCACTTT. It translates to CAWSRRRGMDNSPLHF. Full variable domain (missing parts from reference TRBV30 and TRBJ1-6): SQTIHQWPATLVQPVGSPLSLECTVEGTSNPNLYWYRQAAGRGLQLLFYSVGIGQISSEVPQNLSASRPQDRQFILSSKKLLLSDSGFYLCAWSRRRGMDNSPLHFGNGTRLTVT.